This T cell receptor (beta chain) was retrieved from a study of vaccination effects on CD4 cells after COVID-19. A note on this clone: As yet, its antigen is unknown.

Sequencing used immunoSEQ multiplex PCR; TCRdb keeps in-frame clones, though not all of them. In the table there are some 14,000 clones, roughly 66% of which are singletons. The V gene's germline CDR1 is MNHEY and CDR2 SVGAGI. The CDR3 has 12 amino acids. Trimming removed 8 bases from V and 9 bases from J, with 16 bases in between. Ahead of sequencing, the ViraFEST assay grew antigen-specific CD4+ T cells using viral peptide pools. Investigators separated out CD4+ T cells once 10 days of culture had passed. Documented for the person is a PCR-confirmed SARS-CoV-2 infection occurring between March and December 2020. Two doses of BNT162b2 or mRNA-1273 vaccine were administered to participants.

The chain combines TRBV6-5 with TRBJ1-1; D remains ambiguous. This TCR was sampled from a human donor who had a prior SARS-CoV-2 infection. The sample here was CD4+ T cells from PBMCs cultured with HCoV-NL63 spike peptides, taken after COVID-19 vaccination. As DNA, the CDR3 is TGTGCCAGCTCTCGAGAGGAATCGAAAGCTTTCTTT. Translated, it gives CASSREESKAFF.